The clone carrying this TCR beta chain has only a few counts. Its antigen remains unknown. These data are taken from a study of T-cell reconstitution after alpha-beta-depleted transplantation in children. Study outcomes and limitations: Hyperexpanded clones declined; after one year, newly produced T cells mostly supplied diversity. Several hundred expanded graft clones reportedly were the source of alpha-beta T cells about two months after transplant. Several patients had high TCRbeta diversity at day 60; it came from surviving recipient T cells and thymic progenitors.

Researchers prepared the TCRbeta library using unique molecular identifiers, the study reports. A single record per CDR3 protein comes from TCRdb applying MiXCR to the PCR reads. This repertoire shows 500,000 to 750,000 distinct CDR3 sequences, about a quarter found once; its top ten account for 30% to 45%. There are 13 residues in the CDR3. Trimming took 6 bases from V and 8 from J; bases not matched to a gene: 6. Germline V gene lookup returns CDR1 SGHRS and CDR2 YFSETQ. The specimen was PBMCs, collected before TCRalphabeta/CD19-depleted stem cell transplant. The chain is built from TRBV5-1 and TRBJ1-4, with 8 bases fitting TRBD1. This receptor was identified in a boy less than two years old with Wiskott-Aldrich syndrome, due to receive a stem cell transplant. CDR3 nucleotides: TGCGCCAGCAAAGACAGGGGTAACGAAAAACTGTTTTTT. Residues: CASKDRGNEKLFF.